This T cell receptor (beta chain) was captured by sequencing in a study of control samples from healthy donors and cancer patients. This CDR3 region has 15 residues. Germline CDR1 and CDR2: SGHRS and YFSETQ. V lost 0 bases and J 2 bases, leaving 11 bases between the germline ends. Sequencing was performed with immunoSEQ multiplex PCR; in TCRdb, only in-frame clones are kept and a portion is missing. Of approximately 170,000 clones listed, just over 90% are singletons. This receptor was obtained from a man younger than 40 in good health. The chain carries TRBV5-1 and TRBJ1-1; D possibly corresponds to TRBD1 (5 bases). Sequenced sample: blood. This chain's CDR3 is CASSLAQGPNTEAFF. CDR3 nucleotide sequence: TGCGCCAGCAGCTTGGCCCAGGGCCCAAACACTGAAGCTTTCTTT.